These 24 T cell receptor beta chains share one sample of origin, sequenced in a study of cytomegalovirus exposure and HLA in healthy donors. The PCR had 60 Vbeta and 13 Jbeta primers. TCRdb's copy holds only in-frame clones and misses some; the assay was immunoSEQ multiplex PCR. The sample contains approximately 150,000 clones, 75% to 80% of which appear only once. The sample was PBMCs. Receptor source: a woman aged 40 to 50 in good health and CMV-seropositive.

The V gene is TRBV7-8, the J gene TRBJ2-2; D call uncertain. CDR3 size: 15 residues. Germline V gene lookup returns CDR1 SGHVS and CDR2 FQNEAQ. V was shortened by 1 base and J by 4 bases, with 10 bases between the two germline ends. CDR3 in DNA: TGTGCCAGCAGCTTAGATTACCGGAGCACCGGGGAGCTGTTTTTT. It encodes CASSLDYRSTGELFF.

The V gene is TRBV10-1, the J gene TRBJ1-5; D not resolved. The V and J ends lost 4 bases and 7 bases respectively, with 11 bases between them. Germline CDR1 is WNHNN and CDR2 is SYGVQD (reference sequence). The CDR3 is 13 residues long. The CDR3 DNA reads TGCGCCAGCAGTGTTTTGGGCAGACAGCCCCAGCATTTT. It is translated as CASSVLGRQPQHF.

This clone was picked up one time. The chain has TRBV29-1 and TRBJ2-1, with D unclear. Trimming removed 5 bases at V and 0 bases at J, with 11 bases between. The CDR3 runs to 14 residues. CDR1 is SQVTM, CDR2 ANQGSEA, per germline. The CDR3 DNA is TGCAGCGTTAGTGGGCAGAGCTCCTACAATGAGCAGTTCTTC. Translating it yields CSVSGQSSYNEQFF.

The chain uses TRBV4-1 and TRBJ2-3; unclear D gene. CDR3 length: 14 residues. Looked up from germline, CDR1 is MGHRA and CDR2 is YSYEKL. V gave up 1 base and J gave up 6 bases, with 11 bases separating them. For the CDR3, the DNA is TGCGCCAGCAGCCAAGCAGATAGGCGGGATACGCAGTATTTT. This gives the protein CASSQADRRDTQYF.

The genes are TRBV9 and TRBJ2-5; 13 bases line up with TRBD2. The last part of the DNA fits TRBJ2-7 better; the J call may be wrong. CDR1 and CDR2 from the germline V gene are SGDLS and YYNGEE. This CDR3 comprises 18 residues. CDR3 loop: CASSATGLAGRAGYEQYF. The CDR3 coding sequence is TGTGCCAGCAGCGCAACGGGACTAGCGGGACGAGCGGGCTACGAGCAGTACTTC.

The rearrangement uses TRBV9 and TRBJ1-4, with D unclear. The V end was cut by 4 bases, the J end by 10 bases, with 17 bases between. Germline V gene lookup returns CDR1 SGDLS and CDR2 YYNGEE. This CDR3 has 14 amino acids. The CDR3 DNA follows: TGTGCCAGCAGCCCTCAGTCAGATATTGGAAAACTGTTTTTT. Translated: CASSPQSDIGKLFF.

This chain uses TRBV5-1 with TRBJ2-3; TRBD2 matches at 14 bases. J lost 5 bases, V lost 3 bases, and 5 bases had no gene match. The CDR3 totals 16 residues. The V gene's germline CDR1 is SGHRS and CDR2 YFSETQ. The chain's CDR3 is CASSSRLAGGVDTQYF. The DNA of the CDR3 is TGCGCCAGCAGCTCGAGACTAGCGGGGGGGGTAGATACGCAGTATTTT.

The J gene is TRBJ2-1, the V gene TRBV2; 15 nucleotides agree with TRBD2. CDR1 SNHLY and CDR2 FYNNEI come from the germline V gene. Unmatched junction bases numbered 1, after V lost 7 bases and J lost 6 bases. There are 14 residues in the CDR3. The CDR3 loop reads CASTGLAGGNEQFF. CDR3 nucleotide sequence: TGTGCCAGCACGGGACTAGCGGGGGGCAATGAGCAGTTCTTC.

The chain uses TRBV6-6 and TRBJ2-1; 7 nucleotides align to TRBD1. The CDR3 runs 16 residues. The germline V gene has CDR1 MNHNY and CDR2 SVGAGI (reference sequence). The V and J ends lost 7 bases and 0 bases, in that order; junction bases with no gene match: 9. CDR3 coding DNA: TGTGCCAGCACCATCACGGACAGGAGCTCCTACAATGAGCAGTTCTTC. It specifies CASTITDRSSYNEQFF.

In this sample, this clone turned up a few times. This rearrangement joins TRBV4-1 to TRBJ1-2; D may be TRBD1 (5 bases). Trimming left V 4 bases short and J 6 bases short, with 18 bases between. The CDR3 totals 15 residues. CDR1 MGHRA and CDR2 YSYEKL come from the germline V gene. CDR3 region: CASSPSTGTGDGYTF. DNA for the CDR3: TGCGCCAGCAGCCCCAGCACGGGGACGGGAGATGGCTACACCTTC.

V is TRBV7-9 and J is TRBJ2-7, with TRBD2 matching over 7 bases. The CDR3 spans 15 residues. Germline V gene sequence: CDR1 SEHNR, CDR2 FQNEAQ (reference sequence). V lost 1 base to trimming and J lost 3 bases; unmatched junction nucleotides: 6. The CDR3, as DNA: TGTGCCAGCAGCTTAGGCGGGGGAAACCACTACGAGCAGTACTTC. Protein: CASSLGGGNHYEQYF.

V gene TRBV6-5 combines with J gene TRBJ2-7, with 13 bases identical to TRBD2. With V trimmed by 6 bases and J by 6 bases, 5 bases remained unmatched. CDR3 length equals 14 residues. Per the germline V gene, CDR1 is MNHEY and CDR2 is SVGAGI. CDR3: CASSPTSGRGEQYF. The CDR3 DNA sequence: TGTGCCAGCAGCCCAACTAGCGGGAGGGGCGAGCAGTACTTC.

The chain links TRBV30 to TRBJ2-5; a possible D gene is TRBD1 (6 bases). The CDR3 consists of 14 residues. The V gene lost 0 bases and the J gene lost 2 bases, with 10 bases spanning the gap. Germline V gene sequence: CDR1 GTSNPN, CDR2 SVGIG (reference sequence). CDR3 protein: CAWSVGGRQETQYF. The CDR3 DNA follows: TGTGCCTGGAGTGTTGGGGGCAGGCAAGAGACCCAGTACTTC.

The CDR3 region is CATSPRRGSNLIYEQYF. For the CDR3, the DNA is TGTGCCACCAGCCCCCGTCGTGGGAGCAACTTAATCTACGAGCAGTACTTC. This chain connects TRBV15 to TRBJ2-7; maybe TRBD2 (5 bases). The CDR3 has 17 amino acids. CDR1 is LNHNV and CDR2 is YYDKDF in the germline V gene (reference sequence). Trimming left V 5 bases short and J 3 bases short, with 23 bases between.

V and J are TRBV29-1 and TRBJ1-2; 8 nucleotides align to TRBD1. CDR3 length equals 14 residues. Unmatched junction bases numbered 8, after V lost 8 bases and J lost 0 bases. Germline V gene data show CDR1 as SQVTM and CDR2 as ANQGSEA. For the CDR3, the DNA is TGCAGCCATCTCGGACAGGGAGCTAACTATGGCTACACCTTC. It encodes CSHLGQGANYGYTF. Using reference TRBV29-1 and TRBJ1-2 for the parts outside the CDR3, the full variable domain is SAVISQKPSRDICQRGTSLTIQCQVDSQVTMMFWYRQQPGQSLTLIATANQGSEATYESGFVIDKFPISRPNLTFSTLTVSNMSPEDSSIYLCSHLGQGANYGYTFGSGTRLTVV.

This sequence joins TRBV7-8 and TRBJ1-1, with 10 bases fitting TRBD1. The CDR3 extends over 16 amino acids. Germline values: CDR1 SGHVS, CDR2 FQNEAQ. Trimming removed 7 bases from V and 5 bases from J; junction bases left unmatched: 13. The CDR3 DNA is TGTGCCAGCAAAGGAATCCCGGGACAGGGGTGGACTGAAGCTTTCTTT. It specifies CASKGIPGQGWTEAFF.

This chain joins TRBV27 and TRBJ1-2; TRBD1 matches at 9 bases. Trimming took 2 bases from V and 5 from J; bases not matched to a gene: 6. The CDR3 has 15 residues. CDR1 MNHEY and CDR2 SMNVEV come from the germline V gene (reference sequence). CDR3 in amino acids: CASSLAPTGGYGYTF. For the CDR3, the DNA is TGTGCCAGCAGTTTAGCCCCGACAGGGGGGTATGGCTACACCTTC.

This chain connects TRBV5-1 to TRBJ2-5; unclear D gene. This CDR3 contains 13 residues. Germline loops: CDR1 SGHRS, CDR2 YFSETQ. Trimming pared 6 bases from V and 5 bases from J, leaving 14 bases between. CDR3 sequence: CASTLSSLETQYF. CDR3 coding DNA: TGCGCCAGCACCCTATCTAGTCTGGAGACCCAGTACTTC. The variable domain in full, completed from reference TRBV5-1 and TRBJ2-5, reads KAGVTQTPRYLIKTRGQQVTLSCSPISGHRSVSWYQQTPGQGLQFLFEYFSETQRNKGNFPGRFSGRQFSNSRSEMNVSTLELGDSALYLCASTLSSLETQYFGPGTRLLVL.

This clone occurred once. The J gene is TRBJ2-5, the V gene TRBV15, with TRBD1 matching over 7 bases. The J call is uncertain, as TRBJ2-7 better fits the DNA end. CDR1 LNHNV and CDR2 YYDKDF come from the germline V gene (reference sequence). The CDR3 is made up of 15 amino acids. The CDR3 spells CATSRDPGQLDEQYF. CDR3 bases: TGTGCCACCAGCAGAGACCCGGGACAGTTAGACGAGCAGTACTTC.

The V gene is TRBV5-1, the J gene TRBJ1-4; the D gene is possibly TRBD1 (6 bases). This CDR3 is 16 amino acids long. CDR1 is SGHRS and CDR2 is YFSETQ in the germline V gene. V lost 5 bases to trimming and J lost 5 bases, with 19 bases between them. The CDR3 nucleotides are TGCGCCAGCAGGCTCCGGGGGGGGGCAGAGAATGAAAAACTGTTTTTT. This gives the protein CASRLRGGAENEKLFF.

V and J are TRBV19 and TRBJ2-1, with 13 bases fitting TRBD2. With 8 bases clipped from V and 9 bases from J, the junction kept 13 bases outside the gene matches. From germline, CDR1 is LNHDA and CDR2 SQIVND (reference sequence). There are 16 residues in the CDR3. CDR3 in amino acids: CASALRLAGGLGEQFF. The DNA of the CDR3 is TGTGCCAGTGCTCTGCGACTAGCGGGAGGTCTAGGTGAGCAGTTCTTC. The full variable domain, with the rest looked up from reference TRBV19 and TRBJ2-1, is DGGITQSPKYLFRKEGQNVTLSCEQNLNHDAMYWYRQDPGQGLRLIYYSQIVNDFQKGDIAEGYSVSREKKESFPLTVTSAQKNPTAFYLCASALRLAGGLGEQFFGPGTRLTVL.

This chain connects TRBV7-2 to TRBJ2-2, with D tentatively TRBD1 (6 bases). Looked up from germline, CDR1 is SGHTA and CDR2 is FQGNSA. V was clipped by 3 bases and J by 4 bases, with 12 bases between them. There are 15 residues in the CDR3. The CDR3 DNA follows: TGTGCCAGCAGCTTTTTTCTAGGGGGCACCGGGGAGCTGTTTTTT. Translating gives CASSFFLGGTGELFF.

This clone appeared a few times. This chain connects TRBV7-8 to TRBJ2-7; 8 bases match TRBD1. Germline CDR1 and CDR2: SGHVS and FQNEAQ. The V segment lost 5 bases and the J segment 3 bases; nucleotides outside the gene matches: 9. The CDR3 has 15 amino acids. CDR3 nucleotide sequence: TGTGCCAGCAGCGGGGCCGGGACAGGTTACTACGAGCAGTACTTC. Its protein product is CASSGAGTGYYEQYF.

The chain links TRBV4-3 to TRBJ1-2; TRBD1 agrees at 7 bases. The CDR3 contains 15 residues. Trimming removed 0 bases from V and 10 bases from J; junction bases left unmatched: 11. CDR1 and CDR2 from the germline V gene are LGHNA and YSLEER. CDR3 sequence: CASSQDRLTGRFYTF. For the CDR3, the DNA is TGCGCCAGCAGCCAAGATCGGCTGACAGGGCGGTTCTACACCTTC.